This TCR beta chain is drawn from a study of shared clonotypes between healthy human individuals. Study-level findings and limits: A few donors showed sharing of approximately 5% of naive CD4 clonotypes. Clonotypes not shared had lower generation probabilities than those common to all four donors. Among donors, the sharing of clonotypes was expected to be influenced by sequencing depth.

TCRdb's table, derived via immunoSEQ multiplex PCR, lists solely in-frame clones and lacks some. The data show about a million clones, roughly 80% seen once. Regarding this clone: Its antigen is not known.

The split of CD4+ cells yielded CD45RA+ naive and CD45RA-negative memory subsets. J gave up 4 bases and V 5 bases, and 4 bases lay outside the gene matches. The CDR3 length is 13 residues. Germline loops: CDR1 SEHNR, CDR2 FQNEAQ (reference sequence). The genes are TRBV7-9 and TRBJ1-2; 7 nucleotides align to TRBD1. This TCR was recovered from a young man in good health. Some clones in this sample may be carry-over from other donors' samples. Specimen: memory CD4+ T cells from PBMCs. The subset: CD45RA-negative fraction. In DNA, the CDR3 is TGTGCCAGCAGCAAGGGACAGCTCTATGGCTACACCTTC. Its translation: CASSKGQLYGYTF.